This T cell receptor beta chain was recorded in a study of shared clonotypes between healthy human individuals. The study's findings and limits: In several donors, around 5% of naive CD4 clonotypes appeared in common. The researchers took only blood, and tissue repertoires probably look different.

As defined, naive CD8 cells were CD45RO-negative and positively selected for CCR7, with terminally differentiated effector memory CD45RA+ cells excluded. Note on this clone: Its matching antigen is unknown.

With 4 bases removed from V and 14 bases from J, the gap between germline ends came to 17 bases. Germline lookup yields CDR1 SQVTM and CDR2 ANQGSEA. The CDR3 is 11 amino acids. Per the study methods: ImmunoSEQ sequences covered only the junction and lacked quality scores; filtering therefore differed. Assay used: immunoSEQ multiplex PCR; TCRdb lists only in-frame clones, some missing. Clone size and V and J calls were adopted from that table, with D and trimming inferred from the DNA. The table has some 2.1 million clones, around 93% seen once. The sequenced sample consisted of naive CD8+ T cells from PBMCs. The genes are TRBV29-1 and TRBJ1-1; D call uncertain. The source is a man aged 18 to 30 in good health. Some clones in this sample may be carry-over from other donors' samples. CDR3 amino acids: CSVVEPLSTFF. Here the CDR3 DNA reads TGCAGCGTTGTGGAACCTCTCAGCACCTTCTTT.